Shown below are 19 T cell receptor beta chains from a single sample sequenced in a study of molecular identifiers for immune sequencing clone quantification. TCRdb reprocessed the PCR reads via MiXCR and lists one record per CDR3 protein. The table records approximately 500,000 distinct CDR3 sequences, roughly 25% of them present only once. Sequenced: naive CD8+ T cells from blood, with Jurkat cell RNA spiked in. Subset: FACS-sorted CD8+CD4-CCR7+CD45RA+ naive T cells. These receptors were obtained from a human donor in good health. Some libraries in this study had Jurkat cell RNA spiked in.

This clonotype was seen repeatedly, ten times or more. The chain carries TRBV7-2 and TRBJ2-3; D unclear. The CDR3 runs 12 residues. Germline values: CDR1 SGHTA, CDR2 FQGNSA. The V gene lost 7 bases and the J gene lost 5 bases, with 10 bases spanning the gap. CDR3 DNA: TGTGCCAGCAACCTTGACGAAGATACGCAGTATTTT. Translated, it gives CASNLDEDTQYF. The whole variable domain, remainder taken from reference TRBV7-2 and TRBJ2-3, is GAGVSQSPSNKVTEKGKDVELRCDPISGHTALYWYRQSLGQGLEFLIYFQGNSAPDKSGLPSDRFSAERTGGSVSTLTIQRTQQEDSAVYLCASNLDEDTQYFGPGTRLTVL.

On this clonotype itself: A junction boundary mismatches the germline segment, possibly from a read error. The chain couples TRBV13 to TRBJ2-3; TRBD2 aligns across 7 bases. The CDR3 spans 14 residues. Germline V gene sequence: CDR1 PRHDT, CDR2 FYEKMQ (reference sequence). The CDR3 region has the DNA TGTGCCAGCGGCTTCCTCGCGGGAGCAGATACGCAGTATTTT. Residues: CASGFLAGADTQYF.

This clonotype was seen only a few times. This CDR3 reads CASPGPRDYNEQFF. CDR3 bases: TGTGCCAGTCCGGGCCCCAGGGATTACAATGAGCAGTTCTTC. The chain employs TRBV12-3 or TRBV12-4 and TRBJ2-1; TRBD1 might be the D (5 bases). The V gene lost 9 bases and the J gene lost 4 bases, with 16 bases spanning the gap. The CDR3 spans 14 residues.

This clonotype has a count of ten or more. This sequence joins TRBV20-1 and TRBJ2-5, with D hard to call. CDR3 size: 12 residues. V was clipped by 1 base and J by 3 bases, with 6 bases between them. Germline V gene sequence: CDR1 DFQATT, CDR2 SNEGSKA (reference sequence). CDR3 DNA: TGCAGTGCTAGAGCTACGGAAGAGACCCAGTACTTC. It yields the protein CSARATEETQYF.

The V and J genes are TRBV30 and TRBJ2-5; D gene ambiguous. Germline V gene data show CDR1 as GTSNPN and CDR2 as SVGIG (reference sequence). This CDR3 comprises 12 residues. Trimming removed 3 bases at V and 10 bases at J, with 15 bases between. The CDR3 DNA follows: TGTGCCTGGAGCCCCGTAGGATGGGTCCAGTACTTC. Translating gives CAWSPVGWVQYF.

This clonotype was counted at least ten times. The chain recombines TRBV20-1 with TRBJ2-7; 8 positions agree with TRBD2. Germline assignment: CDR1 DFQATT and CDR2 SNEGSKA (reference sequence). There are 15 residues in the CDR3. The junction had 7 bases not matched to a gene; V was cut back by 1 base and J by 2 bases. The CDR3 is CSARGSTSGPYEQYF. The CDR3 DNA sequence: TGCAGTGCTAGAGGAAGCACTAGCGGTCCCTACGAGCAGTACTTC.

Concerning this clonotype: A clone one base away is much larger, so this may be a read error. The gene calls are TRBV6-2 or TRBV6-3 and TRBJ1-1; 7 bases map to TRBD1. Germline assignment: CDR1 MNHEY and CDR2 SVGEGT. This CDR3 region has 14 residues. The CDR3 spells CASKRDRPNTAAFF. For the CDR3, the DNA is TGTGCCAGCAAGCGGGACAGACCCAACACTGCAGCTTTCTTT.

This clonotype has a handful of counts. This chain joins TRBV28 and TRBJ1-5; 9 positions match TRBD1. With 2 bases clipped from V and 3 bases from J, the junction kept 11 bases outside the gene matches. The CDR3 totals 18 residues. Germline CDR1 is MDHEN and CDR2 is SYDVKM. The CDR3 here is CASSLLLGTGKINQPQHF. DNA of the CDR3: TGTGCCAGCAGTTTACTATTGGGGACAGGGAAAATCAATCAGCCCCAGCATTTT.

This clonotype appeared many times. The DNA for the CDR3 is TGTGCCAGCAGTTACGTGGACCTCTCCGGCGAGCAGTACTTC. It specifies CASSYVDLSGEQYF. This rearrangement joins TRBV6-2 or TRBV6-3 to TRBJ2-7; no clear D. CDR3 length: 14 amino acids. From germline, CDR1 is MNHEY and CDR2 SVGEGT. V was cut by 2 bases and J by 6 bases, with 14 bases left in between.

The rearrangement uses TRBV25-1 and TRBJ2-5; D not certain. The CDR3 spans 13 residues. V was clipped by 3 bases and J by 2 bases, with 7 bases between them. In germline, CDR1 is MGHDK, CDR2 SYGVNS. The CDR3 region is CASSEELQETQYF. DNA of the CDR3: TGTGCCAGCAGTGAGGAACTACAAGAGACCCAGTACTTC.

V gene TRBV6-5 combines with J gene TRBJ2-3, with 12 bases that match TRBD2. V shed 4 bases, J shed 1 base, and the junction held 12 bases outside the gene matches. This CDR3 has 19 residues. Germline CDR1 MNHEY, CDR2 SVGAGI. This chain's CDR3 is CASSWFPSGGASGTDTQYF. The CDR3 region has the DNA TGTGCCAGCAGTTGGTTCCCTAGCGGGGGGGCGAGCGGCACAGATACGCAGTATTTT.

This clonotype was recorded a few times. The chain employs TRBV27 and TRBJ1-5; a possible D gene is TRBD1 (6 bases). Germline CDR1 and CDR2: MNHEY and SMNVEV (reference sequence). This CDR3 is built from 16 residues. V lost 0 bases, J lost 4 bases, and 13 bases lay in between. CDR3 loop: CASSLSGGPQNQPQHF. CDR3 DNA sequence: TGTGCCAGCAGTTTATCGGGGGGCCCCCAAAATCAGCCCCAGCATTTT.

This clonotype was seen repeatedly, ten times or more. The rearrangement uses TRBV20-1 and TRBJ2-3; maybe TRBD2 (5 bases). CDR3 size: 15 residues. V was shortened by 0 bases and J by 4 bases, with 14 bases between the two germline ends. Looked up from germline, CDR1 is DFQATT and CDR2 is SNEGSKA (reference sequence). The CDR3 sequence is CSARDYRGRADTQYF. In DNA, the CDR3 is TGCAGTGCTAGAGATTACCGGGGTAGGGCAGATACGCAGTATTTT.

This chain links TRBV15 with TRBJ1-2; TRBD1 might be the D (5 bases). Trimming stripped 5 bases from V and 9 bases from J, with 16 bases between. This CDR3 has 13 residues. From germline, CDR1 is LNHNV and CDR2 YYDKDF (reference sequence). CDR3 in amino acids: CATSSRRGMSYTF. The CDR3 region has the DNA TGTGCCACCAGCTCCCGTAGGGGAATGAGCTACACCTTC.

This clonotype was seen at least ten times. The gene calls are TRBV6-6 and TRBJ2-1; perhaps TRBD1 as D (6 bases). Germline V gene data show CDR1 as MNHNY and CDR2 as SVGAGI (reference sequence). The CDR3 consists of 14 residues. Trimming pared 4 bases from V and 7 bases from J, leaving 14 bases between. Here the CDR3 reads CASSSTGTVNEQFF. In DNA, the CDR3 is TGTGCCAGCAGTTCAACAGGGACGGTAAATGAGCAGTTCTTC.

This clonotype has only a few counts. This chain joins TRBV28 and TRBJ2-7; 9 nucleotides match TRBD2. CDR3 size: 14 residues. V was pared by 6 bases and J by 3 bases, with 6 bases of the junction left unmatched. CDR1 MDHEN and CDR2 SYDVKM come from the germline V gene. CDR3 in DNA: TGTGCCAGCAGCGGGTCAGCGGGGGGCTACGAGCAGTACTTC. Translating it yields CASSGSAGGYEQYF.

The chain uses TRBV30 and TRBJ1-1; 8 bases map to TRBD1. The trim removed 7 bases at V and 7 bases at J, leaving 8 bases unmatched. The CDR3 is 12 amino acids. CDR1 GTSNPN and CDR2 SVGIG come from the germline V gene (reference sequence). CDR3 sequence: CASQGQEIEAFF. CDR3 in DNA: TGTGCCTCCCAGGGACAGGAAATTGAAGCTTTCTTT.

This clonotype was seen a handful of times. This chain joins TRBV5-1 and TRBJ2-1; 8 nucleotides line up with TRBD2. Germline loops: CDR1 SGHRS, CDR2 YFSETQ. The CDR3 runs to 16 residues. V shed 0 bases and J 2 bases; nucleotides not matched to a gene: 4. For the CDR3, the DNA is TGCGCCAGCAGCTTGGGATACGGGGGGGCCTACAATGAGCAGTTCTTC. It encodes CASSLGYGGAYNEQFF.

This clonotype was counted ten times or more. The CDR3 bases are TGTGCCACCAGTGACCAGGACGGTTCTAGCACAGATACGCAGTATTTT. It is translated as CATSDQDGSSTDTQYF. The V and J genes are TRBV24-1 and TRBJ2-3; D gene ambiguous. CDR3 size: 16 residues. V was shortened by 4 bases and J by 0 bases, with 13 bases between the two germline ends. Germline CDR1 is KGHDR and CDR2 is SFDVKD.